This TCR beta chain was identified in a study of siplizumab effects on memory and regulatory T cells. The CDR3 has 14 residues. Germline loops: CDR1 SGDLS, CDR2 YYNGEE. Regarding the study as a whole: For mappable alloreactive CD4+ clones, the mean Treg-derived fraction was roughly 70% with siplizumab and roughly 25% in controls.

The data were produced by immunoSEQ multiplex PCR, yet TCRdb's version contains in-frame clones alone and is incomplete. The sample lists about 91,000 clones, 93% occurring once. As concerns this clone: Its specificity is unknown. At one end the junction does not follow the germline gene, possibly because of a read error.

This clonotype was obtained from a human donor in good health. This chain joins TRBV9 and TRBJ2-3, with D possibly called TRBD1 or TRBD2 (6 bases each). Sequences were obtained from CD8+ T cells sorted from blood. CDR3 sequence reads: CASSGGAETATQYF. The CDR3 nucleotides are TGTGCCAGCAGCGGGGGGGCCGAAACAGCTACGCAGTATTTT.